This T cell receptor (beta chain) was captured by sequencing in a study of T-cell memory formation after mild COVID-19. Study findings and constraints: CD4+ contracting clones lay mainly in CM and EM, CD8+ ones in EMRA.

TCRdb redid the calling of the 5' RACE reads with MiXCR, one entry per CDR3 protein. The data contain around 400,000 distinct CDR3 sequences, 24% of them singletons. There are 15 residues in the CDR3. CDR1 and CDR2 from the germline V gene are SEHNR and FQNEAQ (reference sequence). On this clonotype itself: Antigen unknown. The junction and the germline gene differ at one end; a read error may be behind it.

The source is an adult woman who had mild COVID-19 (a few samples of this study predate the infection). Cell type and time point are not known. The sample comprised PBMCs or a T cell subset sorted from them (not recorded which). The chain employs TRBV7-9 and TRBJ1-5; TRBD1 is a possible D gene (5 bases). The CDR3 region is CASSLGTGPNRPQHF. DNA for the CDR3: TGTGCCAGCAGCTTAGGAACAGGCCCCAATCGGCCCCAGCATTTT.